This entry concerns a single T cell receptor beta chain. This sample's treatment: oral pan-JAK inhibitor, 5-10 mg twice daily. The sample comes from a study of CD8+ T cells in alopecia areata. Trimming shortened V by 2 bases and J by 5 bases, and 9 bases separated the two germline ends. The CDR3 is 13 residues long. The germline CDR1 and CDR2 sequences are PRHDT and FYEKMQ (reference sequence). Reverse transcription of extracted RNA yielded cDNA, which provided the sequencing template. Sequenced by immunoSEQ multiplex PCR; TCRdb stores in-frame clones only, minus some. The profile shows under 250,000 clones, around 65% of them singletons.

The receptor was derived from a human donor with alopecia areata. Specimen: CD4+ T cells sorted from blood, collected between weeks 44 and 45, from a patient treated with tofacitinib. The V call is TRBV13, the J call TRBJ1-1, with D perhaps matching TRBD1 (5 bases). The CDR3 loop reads CASSLIQGTEAFF. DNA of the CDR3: TGTGCCAGCAGCTTAATCCAGGGAACTGAAGCTTTCTTT.